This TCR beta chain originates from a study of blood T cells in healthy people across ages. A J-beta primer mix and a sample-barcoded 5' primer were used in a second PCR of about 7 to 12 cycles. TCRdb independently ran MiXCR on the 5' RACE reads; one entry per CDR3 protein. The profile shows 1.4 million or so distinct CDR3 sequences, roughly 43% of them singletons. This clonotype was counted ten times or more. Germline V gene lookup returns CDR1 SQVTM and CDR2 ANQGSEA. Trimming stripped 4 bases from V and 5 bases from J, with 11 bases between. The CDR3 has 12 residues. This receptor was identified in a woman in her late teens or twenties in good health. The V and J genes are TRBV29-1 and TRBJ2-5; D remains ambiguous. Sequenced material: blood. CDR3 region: CSVGSYRETQYF. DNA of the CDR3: TGCAGCGTTGGGAGTTATCGGGAGACCCAGTACTTC.